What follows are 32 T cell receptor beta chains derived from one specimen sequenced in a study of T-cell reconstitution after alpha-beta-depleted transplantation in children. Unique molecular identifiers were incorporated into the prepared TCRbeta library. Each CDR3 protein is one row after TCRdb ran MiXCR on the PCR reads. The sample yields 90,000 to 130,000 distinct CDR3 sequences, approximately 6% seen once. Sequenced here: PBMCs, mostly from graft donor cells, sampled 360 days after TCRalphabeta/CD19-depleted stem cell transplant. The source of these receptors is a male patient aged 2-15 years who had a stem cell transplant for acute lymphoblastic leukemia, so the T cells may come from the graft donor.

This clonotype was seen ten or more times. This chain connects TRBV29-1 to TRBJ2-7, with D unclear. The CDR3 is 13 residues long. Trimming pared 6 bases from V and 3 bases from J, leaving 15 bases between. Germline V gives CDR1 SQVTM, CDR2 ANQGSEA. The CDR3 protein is CSVEHPDGYEQYF. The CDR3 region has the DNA TGCAGCGTGGAACACCCGGACGGCTACGAGCAGTACTTC.

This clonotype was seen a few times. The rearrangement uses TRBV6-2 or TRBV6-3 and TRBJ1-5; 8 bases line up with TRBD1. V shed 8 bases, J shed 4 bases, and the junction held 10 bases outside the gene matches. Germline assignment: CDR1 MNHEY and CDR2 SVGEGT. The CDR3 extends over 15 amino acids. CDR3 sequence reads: CASLSRQGRNQPQHF. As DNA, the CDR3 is TGTGCCAGCCTAAGCCGACAGGGGCGGAATCAGCCCCAGCATTTT.

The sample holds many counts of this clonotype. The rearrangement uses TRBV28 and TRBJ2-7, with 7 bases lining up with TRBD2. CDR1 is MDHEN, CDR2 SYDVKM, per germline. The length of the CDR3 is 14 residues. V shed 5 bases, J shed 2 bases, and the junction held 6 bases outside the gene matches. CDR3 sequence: CASSGGLSPYEQYF. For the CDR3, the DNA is TGTGCCAGCAGTGGGGGACTAAGCCCCTACGAGCAGTACTTC.

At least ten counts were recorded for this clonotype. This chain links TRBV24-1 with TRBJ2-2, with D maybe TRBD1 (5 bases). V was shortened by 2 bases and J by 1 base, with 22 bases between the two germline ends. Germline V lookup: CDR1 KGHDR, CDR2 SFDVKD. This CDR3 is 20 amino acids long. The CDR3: CATSDSPFRKKGKNTGELFF. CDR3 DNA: TGTGCCACCAGTGATTCCCCATTTCGAAAGAAGGGGAAGAACACCGGGGAGCTGTTTTTT.

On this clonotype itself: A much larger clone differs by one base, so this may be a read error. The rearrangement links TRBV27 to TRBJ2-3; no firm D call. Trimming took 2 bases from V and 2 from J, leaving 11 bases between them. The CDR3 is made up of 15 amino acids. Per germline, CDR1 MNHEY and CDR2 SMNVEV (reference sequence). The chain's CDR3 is CASSLLRQPTDTQYF. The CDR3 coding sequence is TGTGCCAGCAGTTTACTCAGGCAACCCACAGATACGCAGTATTTT.

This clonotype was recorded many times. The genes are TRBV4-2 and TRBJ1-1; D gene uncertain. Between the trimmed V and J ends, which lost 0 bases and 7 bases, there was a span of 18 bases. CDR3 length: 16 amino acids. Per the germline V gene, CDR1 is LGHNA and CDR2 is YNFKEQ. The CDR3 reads CASSQDGADGHFEAFF. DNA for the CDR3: TGTGCCAGCAGCCAAGACGGAGCTGATGGCCATTTTGAAGCTTTCTTT.

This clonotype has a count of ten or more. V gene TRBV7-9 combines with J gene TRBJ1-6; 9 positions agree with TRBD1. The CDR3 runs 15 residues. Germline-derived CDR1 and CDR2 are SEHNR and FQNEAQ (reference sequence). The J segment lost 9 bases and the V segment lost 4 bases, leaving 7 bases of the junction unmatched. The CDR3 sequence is CASSWTGEEASPLHF. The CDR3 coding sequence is TGTGCCAGCAGCTGGACAGGGGAGGAGGCTTCACCCCTCCACTTT.

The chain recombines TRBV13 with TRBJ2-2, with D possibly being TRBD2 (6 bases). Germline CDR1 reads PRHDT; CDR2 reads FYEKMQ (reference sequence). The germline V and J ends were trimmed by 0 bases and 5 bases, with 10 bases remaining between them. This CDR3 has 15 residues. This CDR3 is CASSLGGAGTGELFF. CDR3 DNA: TGTGCCAGCAGCTTAGGGGGCGCGGGAACCGGGGAGCTGTTTTTT. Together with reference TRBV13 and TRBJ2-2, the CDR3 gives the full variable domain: AAGVIQSPRHLIKEKRETATLKCYPIPRHDTVYWYQQGPGQDPQFLISFYEKMQSDKGSIPDRFSAQQFSDYHSELNMSSLELGDSALYFCASSLGGAGTGELFFGEGSRLTVL.

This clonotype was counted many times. CDR3 sequence reads: CASSYPGRGLWEQYF. CDR3 DNA sequence: TGTGCCAGCAGTTACCCCGGCAGGGGGCTCTGGGAGCAGTACTTC. The chain recombines TRBV6-2 or TRBV6-3 with TRBJ2-7; 8 bases map to TRBD1. J lost 7 bases, V lost 2 bases, and 10 bases had no gene match. The CDR3 is 15 amino acids. Germline CDR1 MNHEY, CDR2 SVGEGT.

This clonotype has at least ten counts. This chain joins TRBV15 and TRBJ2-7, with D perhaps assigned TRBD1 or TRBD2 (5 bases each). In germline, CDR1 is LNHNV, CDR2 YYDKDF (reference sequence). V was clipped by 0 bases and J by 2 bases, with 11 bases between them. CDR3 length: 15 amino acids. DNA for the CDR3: TGTGCCACCAGCAGAGATCGTGGGGGAACCTACGAGCAGTACTTC. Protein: CATSRDRGGTYEQYF.

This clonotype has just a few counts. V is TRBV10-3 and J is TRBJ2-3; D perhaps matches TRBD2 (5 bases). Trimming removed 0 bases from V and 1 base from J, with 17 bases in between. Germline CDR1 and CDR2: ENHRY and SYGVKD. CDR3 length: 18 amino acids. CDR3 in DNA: TGTGCCATCAGTGAGTCTGTAGCGAGCGAGGTGGGCACAGATACGCAGTATTTT. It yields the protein CAISESVASEVGTDTQYF.

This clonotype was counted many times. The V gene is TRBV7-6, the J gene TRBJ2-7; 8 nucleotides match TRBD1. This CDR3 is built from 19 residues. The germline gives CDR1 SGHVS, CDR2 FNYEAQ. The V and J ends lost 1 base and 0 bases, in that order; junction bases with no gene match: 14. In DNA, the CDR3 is TGTGCCAGCAGCTTAGATAGGGACAGGACCCGATACGCCTCCTACGAGCAGTACTTC. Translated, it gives CASSLDRDRTRYASYEQYF.

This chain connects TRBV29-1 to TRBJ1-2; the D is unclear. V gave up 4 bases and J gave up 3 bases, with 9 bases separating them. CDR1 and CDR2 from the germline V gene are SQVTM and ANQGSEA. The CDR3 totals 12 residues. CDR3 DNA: TGCAGCGTTGGGGGAACAGACTATGGCTACACCTTC. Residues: CSVGGTDYGYTF. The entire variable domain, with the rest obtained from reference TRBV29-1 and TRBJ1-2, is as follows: SAVISQKPSRDICQRGTSLTIQCQVDSQVTMMFWYRQQPGQSLTLIATANQGSEATYESGFVIDKFPISRPNLTFSTLTVSNMSPEDSSIYLCSVGGTDYGYTFGSGTRLTVV.

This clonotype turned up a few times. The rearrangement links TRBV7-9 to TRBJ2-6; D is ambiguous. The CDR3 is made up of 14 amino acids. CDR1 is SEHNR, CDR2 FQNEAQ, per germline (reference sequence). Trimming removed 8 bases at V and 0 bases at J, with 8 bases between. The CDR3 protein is CASPSPSGANVLTF. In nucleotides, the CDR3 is TGTGCCAGCCCTAGTCCCTCTGGGGCCAACGTCCTGACTTTC.

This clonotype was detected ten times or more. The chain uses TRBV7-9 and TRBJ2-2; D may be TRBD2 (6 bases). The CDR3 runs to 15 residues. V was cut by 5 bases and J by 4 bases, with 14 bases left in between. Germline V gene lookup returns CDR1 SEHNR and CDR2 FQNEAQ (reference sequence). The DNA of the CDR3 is TGTGCCAGCAGCGGAATACAAGCGGGCACCGGGGAGCTGTTTTTT. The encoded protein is CASSGIQAGTGELFF.

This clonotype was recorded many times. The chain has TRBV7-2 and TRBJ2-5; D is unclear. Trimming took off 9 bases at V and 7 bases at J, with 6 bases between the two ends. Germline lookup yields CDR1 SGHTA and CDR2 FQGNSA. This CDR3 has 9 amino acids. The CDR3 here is CARHGTQYF. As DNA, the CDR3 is TGTGCCAGACACGGGACCCAGTACTTC.

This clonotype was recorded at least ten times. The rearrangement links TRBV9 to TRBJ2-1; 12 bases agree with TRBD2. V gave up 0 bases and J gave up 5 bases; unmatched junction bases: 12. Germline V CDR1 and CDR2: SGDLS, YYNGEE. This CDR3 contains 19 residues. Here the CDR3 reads CASSVVGLAGGPRDNEQFF. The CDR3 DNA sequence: TGTGCCAGCAGCGTAGTTGGGCTAGCGGGAGGGCCTAGGGACAATGAGCAGTTCTTC.

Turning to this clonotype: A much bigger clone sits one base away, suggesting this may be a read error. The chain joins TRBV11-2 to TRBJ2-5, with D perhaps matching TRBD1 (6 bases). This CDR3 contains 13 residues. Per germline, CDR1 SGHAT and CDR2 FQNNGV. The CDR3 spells CGSNRRGVETQYF. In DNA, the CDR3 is TGTGGCAGTAACCGCAGGGGAGTGGAGACCCAGTACTTC.

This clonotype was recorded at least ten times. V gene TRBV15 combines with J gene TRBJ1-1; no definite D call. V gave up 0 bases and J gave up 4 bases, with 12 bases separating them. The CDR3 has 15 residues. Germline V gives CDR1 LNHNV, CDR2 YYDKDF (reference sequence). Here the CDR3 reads CATSRETGRGTEAFF. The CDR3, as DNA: TGTGCCACCAGCAGAGAGACGGGCCGGGGCACTGAAGCTTTCTTT.

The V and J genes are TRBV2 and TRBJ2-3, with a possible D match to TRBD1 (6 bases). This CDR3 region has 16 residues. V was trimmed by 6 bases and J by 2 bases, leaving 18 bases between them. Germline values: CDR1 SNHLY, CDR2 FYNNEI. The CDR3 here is CASRVQGVFNTDTQYF. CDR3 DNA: TGTGCCAGCAGGGTACAGGGAGTTTTTAACACAGATACGCAGTATTTT.

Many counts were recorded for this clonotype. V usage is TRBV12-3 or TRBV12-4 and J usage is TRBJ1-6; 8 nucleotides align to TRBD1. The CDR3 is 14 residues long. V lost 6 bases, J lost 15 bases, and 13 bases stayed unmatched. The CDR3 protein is CASSLGETGAHLHF. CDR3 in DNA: TGTGCCAGCAGCCTTGGGGAGACAGGGGCCCACCTCCACTTT.

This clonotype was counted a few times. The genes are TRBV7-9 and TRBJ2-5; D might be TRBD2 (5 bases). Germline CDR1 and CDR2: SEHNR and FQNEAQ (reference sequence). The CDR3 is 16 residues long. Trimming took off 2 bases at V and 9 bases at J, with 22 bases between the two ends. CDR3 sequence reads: CASSLSGYTSLTAQYF. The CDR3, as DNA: TGTGCCAGCAGCTTATCGGGATACACCTCCCTCACGGCCCAGTACTTC.

CDR3 DNA sequence: TGTGCCAGCAGTTTAACGGCAAGGGAGCAGTTCTTC. As protein: CASSLTAREQFF. This chain links TRBV27 with TRBJ2-1, with D uncertain. Trimming stripped 2 bases from V and 10 bases from J, with 9 bases between. The CDR3 is 12 residues long. CDR1 and CDR2 from the germline V gene are MNHEY and SMNVEV (reference sequence).

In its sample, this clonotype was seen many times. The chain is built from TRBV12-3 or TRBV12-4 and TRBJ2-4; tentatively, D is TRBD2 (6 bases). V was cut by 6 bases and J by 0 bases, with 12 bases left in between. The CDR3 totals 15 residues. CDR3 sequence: CASSPPGLAKNIQYF. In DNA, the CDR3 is TGTGCCAGCAGCCCACCGGGACTAGCCAAAAACATTCAGTACTTC.

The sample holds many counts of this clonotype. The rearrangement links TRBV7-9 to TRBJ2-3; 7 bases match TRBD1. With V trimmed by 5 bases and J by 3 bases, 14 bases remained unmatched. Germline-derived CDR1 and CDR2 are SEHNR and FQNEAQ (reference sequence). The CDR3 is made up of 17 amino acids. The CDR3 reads CASSPHWDSYGTDTQYF. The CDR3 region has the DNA TGTGCCAGCAGCCCGCACTGGGACAGCTATGGGACAGATACGCAGTATTTT.

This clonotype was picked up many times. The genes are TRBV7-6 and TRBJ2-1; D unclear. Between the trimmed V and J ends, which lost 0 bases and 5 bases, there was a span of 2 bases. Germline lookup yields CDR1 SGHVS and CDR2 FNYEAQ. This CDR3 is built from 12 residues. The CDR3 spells CASSLADNEQFF. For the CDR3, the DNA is TGTGCCAGCAGCTTAGCGGACAATGAGCAGTTCTTC.

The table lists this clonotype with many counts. CDR3 sequence (DNA): TGTGCCAGCAGTTTAAGGCGGGTTCCCTACGAGCAGTACTTC. Protein product: CASSLRRVPYEQYF. The rearrangement joins TRBV27 to TRBJ2-7; D may be TRBD2 (5 bases). Germline CDR1 MNHEY, CDR2 SMNVEV (reference sequence). The CDR3 is 14 amino acids. V lost 2 bases and J lost 2, with 10 bases in between.

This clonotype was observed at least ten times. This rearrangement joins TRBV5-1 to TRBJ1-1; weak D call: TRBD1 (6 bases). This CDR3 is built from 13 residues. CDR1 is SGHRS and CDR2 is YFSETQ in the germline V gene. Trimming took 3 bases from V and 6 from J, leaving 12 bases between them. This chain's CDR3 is CASSSQQGAEAFF. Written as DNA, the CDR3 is TGCGCCAGCAGCTCACAACAGGGCGCTGAAGCTTTCTTT.

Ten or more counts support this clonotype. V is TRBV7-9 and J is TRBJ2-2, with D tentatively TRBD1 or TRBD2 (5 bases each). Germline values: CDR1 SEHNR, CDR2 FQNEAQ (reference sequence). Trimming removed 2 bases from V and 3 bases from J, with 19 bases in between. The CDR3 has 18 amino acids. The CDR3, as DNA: TGTGCCAGCAGCTTAAAATCCGGGGCTCTTAGGCACACCGGGGAGCTGTTTTTT. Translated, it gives CASSLKSGALRHTGELFF.

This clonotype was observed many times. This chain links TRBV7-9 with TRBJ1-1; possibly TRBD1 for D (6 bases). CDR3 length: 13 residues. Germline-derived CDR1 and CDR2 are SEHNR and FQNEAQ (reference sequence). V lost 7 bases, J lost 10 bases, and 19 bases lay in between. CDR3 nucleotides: TGTGCCAGCAACGAGAGGGGGGAGCTAGGAGCTTTCTTT. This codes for CASNERGELGAFF.

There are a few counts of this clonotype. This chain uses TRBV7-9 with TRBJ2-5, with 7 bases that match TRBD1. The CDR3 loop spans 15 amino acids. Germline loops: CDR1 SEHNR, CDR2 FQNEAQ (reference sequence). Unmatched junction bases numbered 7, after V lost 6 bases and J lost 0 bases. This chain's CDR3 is CASRWAGGDQETQYF. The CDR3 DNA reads TGTGCCAGCAGGTGGGCAGGGGGTGACCAAGAGACCCAGTACTTC.

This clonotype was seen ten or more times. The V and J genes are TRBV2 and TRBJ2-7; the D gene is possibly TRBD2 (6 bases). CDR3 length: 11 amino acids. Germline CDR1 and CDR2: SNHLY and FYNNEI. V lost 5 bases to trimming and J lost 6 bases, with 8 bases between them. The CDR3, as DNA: TGTGCCAGCAGTACGCGGGGCGAGCAGTACTTC. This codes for CASSTRGEQYF.